This record covers a single TCR beta chain. Its antigen remains unknown. This CDR3 is built from 14 residues. Trimming at V came to 6 bases and at J to 6 bases, leaving 8 bases not matched to a gene. In germline, CDR1 is MNHEY, CDR2 SVGAGI. The study ran the assay at deep level. Measured with immunoSEQ multiplex PCR; TCRdb has only the in-frame clones, and not every one. Found here are 2 million to 2.5 million clones, around 90% of them singletons; the top ten hold roughly 0.34%. These data originate in a study of shared clonotypes between healthy human individuals. Study overall: CD4 naive and CD4 memory each took three plates per donor, while CD8 naive took two and CD8 memory one.

Whole-study findings and limits: Incompleteness in sorted-subset sequencing, despite large depth, was shown by rarefaction.

This chain joins TRBV6-5 and TRBJ1-5; 7 bases line up with TRBD1. This TCR came from a man younger than 30 in good health. Some clones in this sample may be carry-over from other donors' samples. Sequences were obtained from naive CD4+ T cells from PBMCs. As to subset: CD45RA+ positively selected. The CDR3 sequence: CASRATGWGQPQHF. CDR3 nucleotide sequence: TGTGCCAGCAGGGCGACAGGGTGGGGTCAGCCCCAGCATTTT.